The clone carrying this T cell receptor (beta chain) was seen many times. Its specificity is not known. Germline CDR1 and CDR2: KGHSY and FQNENV. This CDR3 is built from 14 residues. V dropped 0 bases and J dropped 0 bases, with 3 bases sitting between them. This sample was included in a study of CD8 T cells in ankylosing spondylitis. Findings of the study overall: Enrichment of disease-linked clones was reportedly significant in matched ankylosing spondylitis synovial fluid. A TCR beta motif made of 7 to 9 highly homologous variants seemed typical of ankylosing spondylitis blood.

5'-RACE, quantitative and with molecular barcodes, yielded the TCR beta libraries. TCRdb recomputed calls from the 5' RACE reads with MiXCR, one row per CDR3 protein. Altogether some 840,000 distinct CDR3 sequences are present, about 10% being singletons, with the ten largest covering roughly 0.51%. The source material was blood, either unsorted or a sorted T cell fraction (not recorded which). The chain combines TRBV16 with TRBJ1-5; no definite D call. The receptor's source is a male donor with ankylosing spondylitis. As DNA, the CDR3 is TGTGCCAGCAGCCAATCGAATAGCAATCAGCCCCAGCATTTT. It is translated as CASSQSNSNQPQHF.